A selection of T cell receptor beta chains follows, all from one sample in a study of T cells in Graves' hyperthyroidism and ophthalmopathy. Each CDR3 protein is one row after TCRdb ran MiXCR on the multiplex PCR reads. The table shows about 560,000 distinct CDR3 sequences, with about a sixth occurring only once. The sample consisted of blood. All receptors come from a woman younger than 35 with Graves' hyperthyroidism. Both conserved end residues are part of each CDR3. D genes are given only for firm matches. Rows give clone size only sometimes, using once, few, many, or a class for an expanded clone.

>TRBJ2-7|14|TRBV6-1|.|.
TGTGCCAGCGCGATGGCTGGGGGCTCCTACGAGCAGTACTTC
CASAMAGGSYEQYF
>TRBJ1-4|16|TRBV5-6|few|.
TGTGCCAGCAACCCGGACCCCCCCCGCACTAATGAAAAACTGTTTTTT
CASNPDPPRTNEKLFF
>TRBJ1-4|13|TRBV14|many|.
TGTGCCAGCAGCCAAGAGTTGAATGAAAAACTGTTTTTT
CASSQELNEKLFF
>TRBJ2-3|12|TRBV7-2|.|.
TGTGCCAGCAGCTTAGACAAAGATACGCAGTATTTT
CASSLDKDTQYF
>TRBJ2-1|16|TRBV7-9|few|.
TGTGCCAGCAGCCCTGACTGGACGGGAAATTACAATGAGCAGTTCTTC
CASSPDWTGNYNEQFF
>TRBJ2-4|21|TRBV11-2|.|TRBD2
TGTGCCAGCAGCTTAGGCCGACTGCTAGCGGGGGGGTTAATGGCCGAAAACATTCAGTACTTC
CASSLGRLLAGGLMAENIQYF
>TRBJ2-1|13|TRBV30|few|.
TGTGCCTGGAGTGTAAGTGGGAGGAATGAGCAGTTCTTC
CAWSVSGRNEQFF
>TRBJ1-5|16|TRBV7-8|.|.
TGTGCCAGCAGCTTAGGTTCAACCAGGGGCTCTCAGCCCCAGCATTTT
CASSLGSTRGSQPQHF
>TRBJ1-4|15|TRBV5-8|.|.
TGTGCCAGCAGCCGTACACAGGGTTTGGATGAAAAACTGTTTTTT
CASSRTQGLDEKLFF
>TRBJ1-5|13|TRBV2|many|.
TGTGCCAGCGCCCTGGACAGTAATCAGCCCCAGCATTTT
CASALDSNQPQHF
>TRBJ2-7|19|TRBV12-3/TRBV12-4|many|TRBD1
TGTGCCAGCAGTTTAGGGCCCCTTGGACAGGGGCGTTTCTCCTACGAGCAGTACTTC
CASSLGPLGQGRFSYEQYF
>TRBJ2-1|11|TRBV7-8|many|.
TGTGCCAGCAGCCTCCGGGGTGAAGAGTTCTTC
CASSLRGEEFF
>TRBJ1-2|15|TRBV5-6|.|TRBD1
TGTGCCAGCAGCTGGGGACAGGGGGGAAACTATGGCTACACCTTC
CASSWGQGGNYGYTF
>TRBJ2-3|16|TRBV6-2/TRBV6-3|.|TRBD1
TGTGCCAGCAGCGAGCAGGGGGCACTTTACACAGATACGCAGTATTTT
CASSEQGALYTDTQYF
>TRBJ2-5|12|TRBV6-1|.|.
TGTGCCAGCAGGTTGGACCTGGAGACCCAGTACTTC
CASRLDLETQYF
>TRBJ2-1|16|TRBV6-1|few|TRBD2
TGTGCCAGCAGTGCCGGGACTAGCGGGAGAGTTATTGAGCAGTTCTTC
CASSAGTSGRVIEQFF
>TRBJ1-1|13|TRBV20-1|many|TRBD1
TGCAGTGCCCTCAGGGGGCCAGGAACTGAAGCTTTCTTT
CSALRGPGTEAFF
>TRBJ2-1|16|TRBV20-1|many|.
TGCAGTGCCTATTCCTGGGCAGGGGAGGGTTTCAATGAGCAGTTCTTC
CSAYSWAGEGFNEQFF
>TRBJ2-5|14|TRBV11-2|many|.
TGTGCCAGCAGCTCGTCAGTGGGGAAAGAGACCCAGTACTTC
CASSSSVGKETQYF
>TRBJ2-4|19|TRBV4-1|.|TRBD2
TGCGCCAGCAGCACGCACTCGACTAGCGGGAGCCCCCGGGGGGACATTCAGTACTTC
CASSTHSTSGSPRGDIQYF
>TRBJ2-5|14|TRBV2|.|.
TGTGCCAGCAGTGTGGACTGGAGGGGAGAGACCCAGTACTTC
CASSVDWRGETQYF
>TRBJ1-6|15|TRBV9|.|.
TGTGCCAGCAGCGTAGCCGGGACGGAGAATTCACCCCTCCACTTT
CASSVAGTENSPLHF
>TRBJ2-1|16|TRBV6-2/TRBV6-3|many|TRBD2
TGTGCCAGCACCCTCACCCGGGGGTGGACTAGCAATGAGCAGTTCTTC
CASTLTRGWTSNEQFF
>TRBJ2-1|12|TRBV3-1|many|.
TGTGCCAGCAGCCAATCAGGCAATGAGCAGTTCTTC
CASSQSGNEQFF
>TRBJ1-4|15|TRBV6-1|many|TRBD1
TGTGCCAGCAGTGAACTCAGACAGGGATCTGAAAAACTGTTTTTT
CASSELRQGSEKLFF
>TRBJ2-3|19|TRBV10-2|.|.
TGCGCCAGCAGTGAAGAGCGGTCACACCCCCTACCTAGCACAGATACGCAGTATTTT
CASSEERSHPLPSTDTQYF
>TRBJ2-7|16|TRBV7-2|.|TRBD2
TGTGCCAGCAGCTTAGTGGGGACTAGCGGGAGCGAAGAGCAGTACTTC
CASSLVGTSGSEEQYF
>TRBJ2-3|17|TRBV4-3|.|TRBD2
TGCGCCAGCAGCCAAGACCGATCGGGACTAGCCTTAGATACGCAGTATTTT
CASSQDRSGLALDTQYF
>TRBJ1-5|13|TRBV6-1|.|.
TGTGCCAGCAGTAACAGGAGTTTTCAGCCCCAGCATTTT
CASSNRSFQPQHF
>TRBJ2-4|13|TRBV7-2|few|.
TGTGCCAGCAGCTTACAGGGGCAAAACATTCAGTACTTC
CASSLQGQNIQYF
>TRBJ2-1|16|TRBV12-3/TRBV12-4|many|.
TGTGCCAGCAGTACCAGTACTGGCAAGTCCTACAATGAGCAGTTCTTC
CASSTSTGKSYNEQFF
>TRBJ2-5|12|TRBV29-1|few|.
TGCAGCGTTGAGGATTTCCAAGAGACCCAGTACTTC
CSVEDFQETQYF
>TRBJ1-2|14|TRBV25-1|.|.
TGTGCCAGCAGTGAAGGAAGTCAGGGAATTGGCTACACCTTC
CASSEGSQGIGYTF
>TRBJ2-1|14|TRBV11-2|few|.
TGTGCCAGCAGCTTAAATTGGGAAGGGTATGAGCAGTTCTTC
CASSLNWEGYEQFF
>TRBJ1-1|14|TRBV3-1|many|TRBD1
TGTGCCAGCAGCCGGGACAGAAGGAACACTGAAGCTTTCTTT
CASSRDRRNTEAFF
>TRBJ2-4|17|TRBV28|many|TRBD2
TGTGCCAGCAGTTTTAGCGGGGGGGCCAAGGTCAAAAACATTCAGTACTTC
CASSFSGGAKVKNIQYF
>TRBJ1-5|17|TRBV25-1|.|TRBD1
TGTGCCAGCAGTGAATGGGGAGGACAGGGCAAGAATCAGCCCCAGCATTTT
CASSEWGGQGKNQPQHF
>TRBJ2-7|11|TRBV29-1|many|.
TGCAGCGCCCTTGAGCCGGGGGAGCAGTACTTC
CSALEPGEQYF
>TRBJ1-2|13|TRBV6-2/TRBV6-3|.|.
TGTGCCAGCAGCGAGCCAAGGCATTATGGCTACACCTTC
CASSEPRHYGYTF
>TRBJ1-6|15|TRBV19|few|.
TGTGCCAGTGATGAGGGAGGGTCGTGGAATTCACCCCTCCACTTT
CASDEGGSWNSPLHF
>TRBJ2-7|14|TRBV4-3|.|.
TGCGCCAGCAGCCGGTGGAGAGGGAGCAACGAGCAGTACTTC
CASSRWRGSNEQYF
>TRBJ2-1|15|TRBV6-4|many|.
TGTGCCAGCAGTGAGCGAGACGACCCCCACAATGAGCAGTTCTTC
CASSERDDPHNEQFF
>TRBJ1-5|19|TRBV14|.|TRBD1
TGTGCCAGCAGCGGGGGGACAGGGGGCATTTATCGGTTGGGTCAGCCCCAGCATTTT
CASSGGTGGIYRLGQPQHF
>TRBJ2-3|16|TRBV29-1|many|.
TGCAGCGTTTGGCCGGTCCGGGGCGAGAATAGGGATACGCAGTATTTT
CSVWPVRGENRDTQYF
>TRBJ2-6|17|TRBV11-1|.|TRBD1
TGTGCCAGCAGCCCGCGGGACAGGTCCTCTGGGGCCAACGTCCTGACTTTC
CASSPRDRSSGANVLTF
>TRBJ1-1|13|TRBV7-9|many|.
TGTGCCAGCAGCACCAGGGGTGGAACTGAAGCTTTCTTT
CASSTRGGTEAFF
>TRBJ2-5|15|TRBV6-1|many|TRBD2
TGTGCCAGCAGTGATTTAGGCGGGAGTCCAGAGACCCAGTACTTC
CASSDLGGSPETQYF
>TRBJ2-1|14|TRBV12-3/TRBV12-4|few|.
TGTGCCAGCAGTTTTAAGACAGCGGGCAATGAGCAGTTCTTC
CASSFKTAGNEQFF
>TRBJ2-1|15|TRBV7-8|many|TRBD2
TGTGCCAGCAGTTTAGAGGGCGGGGGGGACAATGAGCAGTTCTTC
CASSLEGGGDNEQFF
>TRBJ2-7|17|TRBV27|many|TRBD2
TGTGCCAGCAGTTTATTCCAAACTAGCGGGAGGCTCGACGAGCAGTACTTC
CASSLFQTSGRLDEQYF
>TRBJ2-2|16|TRBV10-3|few|TRBD1
TGTGCCATTAAAGTGGGACAGGGAGTCAACACCGGGGAGCTGTTTTTT
CAIKVGQGVNTGELFF